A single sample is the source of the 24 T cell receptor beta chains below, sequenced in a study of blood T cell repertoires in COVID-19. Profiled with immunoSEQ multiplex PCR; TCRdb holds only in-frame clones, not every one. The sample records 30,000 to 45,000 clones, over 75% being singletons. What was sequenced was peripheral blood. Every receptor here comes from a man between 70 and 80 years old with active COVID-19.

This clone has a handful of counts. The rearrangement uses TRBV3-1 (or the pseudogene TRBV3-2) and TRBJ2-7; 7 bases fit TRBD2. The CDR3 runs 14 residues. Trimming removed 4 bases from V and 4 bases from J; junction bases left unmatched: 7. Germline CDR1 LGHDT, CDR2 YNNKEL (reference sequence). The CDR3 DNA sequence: TGTGCCAGCAGCCCCTGGGGAGGGCTGTACGAGCAGTACTTC. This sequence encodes CASSPWGGLYEQYF.

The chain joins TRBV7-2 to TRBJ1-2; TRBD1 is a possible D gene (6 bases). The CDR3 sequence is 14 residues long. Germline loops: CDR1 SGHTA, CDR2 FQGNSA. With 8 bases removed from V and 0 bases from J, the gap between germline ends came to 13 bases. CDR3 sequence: CASRQGITNYGYTF. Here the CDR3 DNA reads TGTGCCAGCCGGCAGGGGATAACTAACTATGGCTACACCTTC.

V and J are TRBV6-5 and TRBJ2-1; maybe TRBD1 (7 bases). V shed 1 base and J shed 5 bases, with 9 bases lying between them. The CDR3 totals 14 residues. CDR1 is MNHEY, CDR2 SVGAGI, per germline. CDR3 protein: CASSYFRGDNEQFF. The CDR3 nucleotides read TGTGCCAGCAGTTACTTCAGGGGGGACAATGAGCAGTTCTTC.

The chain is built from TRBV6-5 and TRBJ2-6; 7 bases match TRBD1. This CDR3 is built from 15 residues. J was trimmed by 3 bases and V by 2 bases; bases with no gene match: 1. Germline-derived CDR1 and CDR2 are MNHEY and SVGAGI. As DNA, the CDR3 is TGTGCCAGCAGTTACGACAGGGTTGGGGCCAACGTCCTGACTTTC. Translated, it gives CASSYDRVGANVLTF.

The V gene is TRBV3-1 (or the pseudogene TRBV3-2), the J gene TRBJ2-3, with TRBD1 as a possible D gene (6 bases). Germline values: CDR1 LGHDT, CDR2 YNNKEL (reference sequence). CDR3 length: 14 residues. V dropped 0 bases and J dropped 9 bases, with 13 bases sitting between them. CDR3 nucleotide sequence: TGTGCCAGCAGCCAAGAGGTGTGGGGGCAGACGCAGTATTTT. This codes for CASSQEVWGQTQYF.

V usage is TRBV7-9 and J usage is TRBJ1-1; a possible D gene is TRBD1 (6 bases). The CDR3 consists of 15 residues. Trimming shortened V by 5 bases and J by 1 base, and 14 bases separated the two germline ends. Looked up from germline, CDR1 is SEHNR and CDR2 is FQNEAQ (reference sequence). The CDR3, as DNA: TGTGCCAGCAGCGTCCACCGGGGACAGAACACTGAAGCTTTCTTT. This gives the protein CASSVHRGQNTEAFF.

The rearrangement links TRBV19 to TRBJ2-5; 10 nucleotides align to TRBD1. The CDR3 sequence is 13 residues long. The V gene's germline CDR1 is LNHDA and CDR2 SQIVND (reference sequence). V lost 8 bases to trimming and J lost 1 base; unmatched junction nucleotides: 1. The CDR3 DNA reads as TGTGCCAGTCGGACAGGGGGCCAAGAGACCCAGTACTTC. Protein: CASRTGGQETQYF.

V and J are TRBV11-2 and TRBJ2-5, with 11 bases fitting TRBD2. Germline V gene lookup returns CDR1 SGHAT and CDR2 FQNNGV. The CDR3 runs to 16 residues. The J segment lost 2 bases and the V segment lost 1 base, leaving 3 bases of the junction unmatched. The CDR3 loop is CASSLALAGGQETQYF. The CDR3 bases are TGTGCCAGCAGCTTAGCGCTAGCGGGGGGACAAGAGACCCAGTACTTC.

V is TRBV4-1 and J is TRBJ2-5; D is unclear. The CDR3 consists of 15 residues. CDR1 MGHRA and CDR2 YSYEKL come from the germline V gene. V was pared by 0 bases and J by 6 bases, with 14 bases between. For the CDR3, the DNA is TGCGCCAGCAGCCAAGATCTATCCGGGTTGAAGACCCAGTACTTC. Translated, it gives CASSQDLSGLKTQYF.

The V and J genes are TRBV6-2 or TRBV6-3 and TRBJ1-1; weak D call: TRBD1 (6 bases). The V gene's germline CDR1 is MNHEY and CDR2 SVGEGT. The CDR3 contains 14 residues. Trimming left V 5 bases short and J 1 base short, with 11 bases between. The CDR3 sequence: CASSHPTGNTEAFF. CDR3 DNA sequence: TGTGCCAGCAGTCACCCGACAGGGAACACTGAAGCTTTCTTT.

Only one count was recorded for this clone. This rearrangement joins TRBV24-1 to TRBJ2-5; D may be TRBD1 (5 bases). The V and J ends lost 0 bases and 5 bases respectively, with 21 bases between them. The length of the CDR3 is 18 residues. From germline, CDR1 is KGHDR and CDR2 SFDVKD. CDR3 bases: TGTGCCACCAGTGATTTGCAGGGCGGTCCCAGGTCCGCCGAGACCCAGTACTTC. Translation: CATSDLQGGPRSAETQYF.

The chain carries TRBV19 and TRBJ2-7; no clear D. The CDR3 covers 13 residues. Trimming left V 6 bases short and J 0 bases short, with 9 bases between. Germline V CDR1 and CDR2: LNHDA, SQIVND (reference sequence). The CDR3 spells CASSRTVSYEQYF. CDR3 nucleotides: TGTGCCAGTAGCCGTACAGTCTCCTACGAGCAGTACTTC.

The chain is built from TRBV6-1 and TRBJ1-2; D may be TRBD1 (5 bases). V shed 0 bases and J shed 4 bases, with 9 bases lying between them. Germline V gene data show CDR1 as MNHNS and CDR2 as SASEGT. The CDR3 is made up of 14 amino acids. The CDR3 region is CASSEALRAYGYTF. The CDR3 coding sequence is TGTGCCAGCAGTGAAGCCCTCAGGGCCTATGGCTACACCTTC.

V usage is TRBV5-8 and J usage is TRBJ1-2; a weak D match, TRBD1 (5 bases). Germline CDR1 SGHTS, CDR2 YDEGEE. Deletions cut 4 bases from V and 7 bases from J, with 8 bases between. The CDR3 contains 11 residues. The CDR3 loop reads CASSPRVGYTF. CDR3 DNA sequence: TGTGCCAGCAGCCCCAGGGTTGGCTACACCTTC.

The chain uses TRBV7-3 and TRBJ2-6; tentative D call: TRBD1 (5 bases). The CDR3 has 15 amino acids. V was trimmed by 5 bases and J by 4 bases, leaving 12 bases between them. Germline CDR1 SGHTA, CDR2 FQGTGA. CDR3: CASSPRVSGANVLTF. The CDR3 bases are TGTGCCAGCAGCCCCAGGGTATCGGGGGCCAACGTCCTGACTTTC.

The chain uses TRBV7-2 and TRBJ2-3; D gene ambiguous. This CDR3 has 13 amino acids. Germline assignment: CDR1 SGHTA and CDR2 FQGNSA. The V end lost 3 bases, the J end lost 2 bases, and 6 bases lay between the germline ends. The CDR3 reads CASSFGATDTQYF. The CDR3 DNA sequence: TGTGCCAGCAGCTTCGGAGCCACAGATACGCAGTATTTT.

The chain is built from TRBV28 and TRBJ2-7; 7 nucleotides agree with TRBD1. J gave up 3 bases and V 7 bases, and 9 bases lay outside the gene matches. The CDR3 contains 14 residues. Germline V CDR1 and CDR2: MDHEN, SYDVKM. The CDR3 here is CASTEQGPIYEQYF. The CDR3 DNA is TGTGCCAGCACCGAACAGGGGCCGATCTACGAGCAGTACTTC.

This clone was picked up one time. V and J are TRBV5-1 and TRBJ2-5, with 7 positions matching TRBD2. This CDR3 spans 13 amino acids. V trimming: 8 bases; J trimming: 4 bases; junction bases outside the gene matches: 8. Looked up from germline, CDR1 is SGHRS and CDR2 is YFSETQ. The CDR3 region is CASRTSASETQYF. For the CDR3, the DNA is TGCGCCAGTCGTACTAGCGCCTCAGAGACCCAGTACTTC.

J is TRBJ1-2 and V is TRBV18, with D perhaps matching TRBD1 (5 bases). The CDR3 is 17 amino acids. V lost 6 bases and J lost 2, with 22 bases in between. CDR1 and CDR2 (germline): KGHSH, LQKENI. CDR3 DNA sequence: TGTGCCAGCTCGCCAAGGACACCGAAAATGACGAACTATGGCTACACCTTC. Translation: CASSPRTPKMTNYGYTF.

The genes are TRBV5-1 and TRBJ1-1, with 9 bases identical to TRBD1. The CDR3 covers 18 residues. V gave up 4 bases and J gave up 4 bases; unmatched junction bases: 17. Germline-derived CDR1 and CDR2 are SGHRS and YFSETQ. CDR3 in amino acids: CASSLQDRGGLLTTEAFF. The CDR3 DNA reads TGCGCCAGCAGCCTACAAGACAGGGGGGGATTGTTAACCACTGAAGCTTTCTTT.

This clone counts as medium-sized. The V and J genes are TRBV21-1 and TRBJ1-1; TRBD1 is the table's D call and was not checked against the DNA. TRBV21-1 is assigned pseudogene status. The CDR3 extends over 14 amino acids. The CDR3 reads CASGPGQGDTEAFF. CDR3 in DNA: TGTGCCAGCGGTCCTGGACAGGGGGACACTGAAGCTTTCTTT.

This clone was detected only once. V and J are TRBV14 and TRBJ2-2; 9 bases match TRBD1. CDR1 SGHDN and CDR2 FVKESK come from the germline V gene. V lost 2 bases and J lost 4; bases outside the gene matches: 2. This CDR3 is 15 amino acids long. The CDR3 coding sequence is TGTGCCAGCAGCCAATGGACAGGGGTCACCGGGGAGCTGTTTTTT. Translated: CASSQWTGVTGELFF.

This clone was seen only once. CDR3 protein: CASSLGGRLAGRTDTQYF. CDR3 bases: TGTGCCAGCAGCTTAGGGGGTAGGTTAGCGGGGCGCACAGATACGCAGTATTTT. The chain uses TRBV7-2 and TRBJ2-3; 8 positions match TRBD2. Germline values: CDR1 SGHTA, CDR2 FQGNSA. V was clipped by 1 base and J by 1 base; unmatched bases: 10. This CDR3 is built from 18 residues. Full variable domain (missing parts from reference TRBV7-2 and TRBJ2-3): GAGVSQSPSNKVTEKGKDVELRCDPISGHTALYWYRQSLGQGLEFLIYFQGNSAPDKSGLPSDRFSAERTGGSVSTLTIQRTQQEDSAVYLCASSLGGRLAGRTDTQYFGPGTRLTVL.

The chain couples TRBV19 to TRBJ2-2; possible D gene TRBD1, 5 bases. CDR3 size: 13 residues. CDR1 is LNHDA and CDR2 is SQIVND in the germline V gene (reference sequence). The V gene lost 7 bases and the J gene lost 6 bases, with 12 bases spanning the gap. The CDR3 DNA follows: TGTGCCAGTAACTTTTTAGGGGCCGGGGAGCTGTTTTTT. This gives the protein CASNFLGAGELFF.